This TCR beta chain stems from a study of CD8 T cells in Susac syndrome. Study-wide findings and caveats: The authors acknowledged that the study's TCR sequencing and HLA analysis involved relatively few individuals.

For this clonotype: Antigen specificity is unknown.

Sequencing of TCR beta was performed on blood CD8+ and CD4+ T cells. Both CD4+ and CD8+ T cells were negatively isolated, and TEMRA cells underwent FACS enrichment. With random hexamers, reverse transcription was performed on about 0.5 to 1 ug of RNA. Amplification of TCR beta CDR3 across 54 Vbeta and 13 Jbeta was performed with immunoSEQ multiplex PCR. One entry per CDR3 protein, called by TCRdb with MiXCR from the immunoSEQ multiplex PCR reads. The table has fewer than 100,000 distinct CDR3 sequences, roughly 90% seen once. The sequence was obtained from a human donor with multiple sclerosis. The sequencing input was CD8+ T cells from PBMCs.

In DNA form, the CDR3 reads TGCGCCAGCAGCCAATACTCGGGACAGAACAATGAGCAGTTCTTC. Its protein is CASSQYSGQNNEQFF. V gene TRBV4-1 combines with J gene TRBJ2-1; 7 bases fit TRBD1. After removal of 2 bases from V and 5 bases from J, the junction contained 6 bases not matched to a gene. The length of the CDR3 is 15 residues. From germline, CDR1 is MGHRA and CDR2 YSYEKL.